This entry concerns a single T cell receptor beta chain. The source of the sample is a study of blood T cell repertoires in COVID-19. Germline V gives CDR1 ENHRY, CDR2 SYGVKD. The CDR3 totals 14 residues. Trimming pared 6 bases from V and 2 bases from J, leaving 14 bases between. Authors' analysis steps: Quantification of nucleated cells was approximated via reference gene primer amplification. The repertoire was sequenced with immunoSEQ multiplex PCR; TCRdb's copy has only in-frame clones and lacks some. Clonal size and the V and J genes are those of that table, whereas D and trimming came from the DNA. Of around 120,000 clones in the sample, over 80% were seen once.

The chain has TRBV10-3 and TRBJ2-7, with a possible D match to TRBD2 (6 bases). Sample: peripheral blood. The TCR originated in a woman in her 70s with acute or convalescent COVID-19. CDR3 sequence reads: CAIRPGLDPYEQYF. CDR3 nucleotides: TGTGCCATCAGACCGGGACTGGACCCCTACGAGCAGTACTTC.